This T cell receptor (beta chain) was found in a study of shared clonotypes between healthy human individuals. Study-level information: Three plates were used per donor for CD4 naive, three for CD4 memory, two for CD8 naive and one for CD8 memory.

The table came from immunoSEQ multiplex PCR; TCRdb's copy has only in-frame clones and leaves some out. The repertoire has about 1.1 million clones, 77% of them found once; the top ten carry over 0.8%. Findings and limits, study-wide: Sampling involved blood alone; tissue repertoires likely differ. A handful of donors showed sharing of around 5% of naive CD4 clonotypes. Among non-shared clonotypes, generation probabilities were lower than among those shared by all four donors.

On this clone itself: Antigen unknown.

Trimming stripped 4 bases from V and 5 bases from J, with 15 bases between. CDR3 length: 15 amino acids. CDR1 is SGHAT, CDR2 FQNNGV, per germline. The origin of this receptor is a man aged 18 to 30 in good health. Some clones in this sample may be carry-over from other donors' samples. Input material: memory CD4+ T cells from PBMCs. The subset: CD45RA-negative fraction. The gene calls are TRBV11-2 and TRBJ2-1, with a weak D call TRBD1 (6 bases). Here the CDR3 DNA reads TGTGCCAGCAGCTCAGTAGAGGGGGTCCACAATGAGCAGTTCTTC. This codes for CASSSVEGVHNEQFF.